The TCR beta chain under discussion was sequenced for a study of blood T cell repertoires in COVID-19. Produced via immunoSEQ multiplex PCR; TCRdb's table is partial and in-frame only. Here the sample spans fewer than 300,000 clones, approximately 77% being singletons. The origin of this receptor is a woman aged 18-29 years with acute or convalescent COVID-19. Material: peripheral blood.

CDR3 amino acids: CASSVDSLSAGYTF. DNA for the CDR3: TGCGCCAGCAGCGTCGACAGTTTGTCGGCGGGCTACACCTTC. The rearrangement uses TRBV5-1 and TRBJ1-2, with a tentative D call TRBD1 (5 bases). Trimming cost V 4 bases and J 8 bases, with 18 bases left between them. Germline V CDR1 and CDR2: SGHRS, YFSETQ. The CDR3 extends over 14 amino acids.